This TCR beta chain comes out of a study of control samples from healthy donors and cancer patients (dated by TCRdb to the early 2020s). This clone was counted a single time. Its specific antigen is unknown. No base-level quality is on record; no much larger clone is a single base apart. The library was built by means of the immunoSEQ multiplex PCR assay. As stored in TCRdb, this immuneACCESS dataset retains in-frame rearrangements with V and J assigned. A fraction of the clones does not appear; measured against another copy, unresolved V genes explain less than half of the discrepancy, and the remainder lacks a known reason. In this sample the table shows 390,000 or so clones, around 90% of which occur a single time. The ten largest clones represent just under 6.5% of the sample. The CDR3 has 11 amino acids, counting the end cysteine and phenylalanine. Of all the DNA, just the CDR3 is kept, 33 bases in frame from base 1. Trimming takes 1 base from V and 8 bases from J, and the germline ends sit 3 bases apart. Reading the germline V gene gives CDR1 LGHNT and CDR2 FRNRAP.

Sequences were obtained from PBMCs. The sequence joins TRBV12-5 to TRBJ2-1, with no confidently assigned D gene. The TCR originated in a man aged 35 to 55 with head and neck cancer. The CDR3 corresponds to CASGLGHEQFF. The DNA reads as follows: TGTGCTAGTGGTTTGGGGCATGAGCAGTTCTTC.